These 8 T cell receptor beta chains share one sample of origin, sequenced in a study of Tregs in tolerant kidney transplant recipients. Profiling relied on immunoSEQ multiplex PCR, and the TCRdb table lists in-frame clones only, not all of them. The sample holds about 52,000 clones. The input for sequencing was CD4+ T cells from blood, taken before the transplant. These receptors came from a human donor who received a combined kidney and bone marrow transplant.

Concerning this clone itself: The read falls 3 residues short of the CDR3 end, and the missing part is taken from the germline J gene. The J gene is TRBJ2-7, the V gene TRBV5-6; a possible D gene is TRBD1 (5 bases). CDR1 is SGHDT and CDR2 is YYEEEE in the germline V gene. This CDR3 is 14 amino acids long. Trimming shortened V by 3 bases and J by 3 bases, and 13 bases separated the two germline ends. This CDR3 is CASSWWGQNYEQYF. The CDR3 DNA, read in part, is TGTGCCAGCAGCTGGTGGGGCCAAAACTACGAG.

Remarks on this clone: The read gets to within 3 residues of the CDR3 end, and the germline J gene fills in the rest. The chain has TRBV7-2 and TRBJ2-5; 9 nucleotides align to TRBD1. The germline V gene has CDR1 SGHTA and CDR2 FQGNSA. The CDR3 has 14 residues. Trimming at V came to 5 bases and at J to 4 bases, leaving 5 bases not matched to a gene. The DNA read from the CDR3 is TGTGCCAGCAGCGAACAGGGGGCCGGAGAGACC. It encodes CASSEQGAGET. The whole CDR3 reads CASSEQGAGETQYF.

As concerns this clone: The junction differs from germline at one of its ends, possibly a read error. The CDR3 goes on 3 residues after the read ends, and that part is filled in from the germline J gene. The genes are TRBV20-1 and TRBJ1-2; D is possibly TRBD1 (6 bases). The CDR3 covers 17 residues. Looked up from germline, CDR1 is DFQATT and CDR2 is SNEGSKA (reference sequence). The CDR3 DNA, read in part, is TGCAGTGCCAAAAAGAGTAGACCGGGACAAAGCAACTCTGGC. Amino acid sequence: CSAKKSRPGQSNSG. The whole CDR3 sequence reads CSAKKSRPGQSNSGYTF.

Details on this clone: The read comes to an end 3 residues before the CDR3 does, leaving the germline J gene to fill in the end. The chain combines TRBV29-1 with TRBJ2-5, with 10 bases matching TRBD2. Germline-derived CDR1 and CDR2 are SQVTM and ANQGSEA. After removal of 5 bases from V and 5 bases from J, the junction contained 5 bases not matched to a gene. This CDR3 is built from 13 residues. CDR3: CSVRLAGVETQYF. Partial CDR3 DNA: TGCAGCGTTAGGCTAGCGGGGGTGGAGACC.

As to this clone: From the germline J gene comes the end of the CDR3, since the read stops 3 residues before it. The V and J genes are TRBV7-2 and TRBJ1-6; perhaps TRBD1 as D (6 bases). Germline CDR1 is SGHTA and CDR2 is FQGNSA. This CDR3 region has 13 residues. V was cut by 5 bases and J by 9 bases, with 11 bases left in between. This chain's CDR3 is CASSPTGPSPLHF. The sequenced part of the CDR3 DNA is TGTGCCAGCAGCCCAACAGGGCCTTCACCC. Drawing the rest from reference TRBV7-2 and TRBJ1-6, the complete variable domain is GAGVSQSPSNKVTEKGKDVELRCDPISGHTALYWYRQSLGQGLEFLIYFQGNSAPDKSGLPSDRFSAERTGGSVSTLTIQRTQQEDSAVYLCASSPTGPSPLHFGNGTRLTVT.

About this clone: The read is 3 residues too short to cover the CDR3 end, so that end is filled in from the germline J gene. V gene TRBV6-1 combines with J gene TRBJ1-4, with D tentatively TRBD1 (5 bases). The CDR3 spans 15 residues. Germline V lookup: CDR1 MNHNS, CDR2 SASEGT. V was trimmed by 4 bases and J by 7 bases, leaving 16 bases between them. CDR3 sequence: CASSATAGLGEKLFF. The CDR3 DNA, read in part, is TGTGCCAGCAGTGCCACAGCAGGGCTGGGTGAAAAA.

Concerning this clone itself: The CDR3 is cut off 3 residues early in the read; its end comes from the germline J gene. The chain has TRBV5-1 and TRBJ2-5; 9 bases agree with TRBD2. This CDR3 spans 15 amino acids. J was trimmed by 3 bases and V by 2 bases; bases with no gene match: 5. Looked up from germline, CDR1 is SGHRS and CDR2 is YFSETQ. CDR3 sequence reads: CASSLAGGREETQYF. Incomplete CDR3 DNA: TGCGCCAGCAGCTTAGCGGGGGGCCGAGAAGAGACC.

On this clone itself: Sequencing ends 3 residues short of the CDR3 end; the germline J gene provides the rest. V usage is TRBV5-1 and J usage is TRBJ2-4, with D possibly being TRBD1 (5 bases). The germline V gene has CDR1 SGHRS and CDR2 YFSETQ. This CDR3 has 15 amino acids. Trimming shortened V by 7 bases and J by 0 bases, and 14 bases separated the two germline ends. The CDR3 sequence: CASSNPGIAKNIQYF. The sequenced part of the CDR3 DNA is TGCGCCAGCTCAAACCCAGGGATAGCCAAAAACATT.